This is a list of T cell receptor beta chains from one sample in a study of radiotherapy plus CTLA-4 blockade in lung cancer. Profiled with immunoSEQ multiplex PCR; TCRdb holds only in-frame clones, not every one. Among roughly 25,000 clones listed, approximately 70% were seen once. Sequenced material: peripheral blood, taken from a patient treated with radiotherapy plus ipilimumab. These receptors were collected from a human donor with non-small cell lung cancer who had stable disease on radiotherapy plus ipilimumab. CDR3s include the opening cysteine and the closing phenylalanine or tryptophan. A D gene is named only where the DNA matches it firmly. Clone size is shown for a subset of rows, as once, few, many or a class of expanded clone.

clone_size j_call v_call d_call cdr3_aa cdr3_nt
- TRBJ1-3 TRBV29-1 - CSVEGGGRGNTIYF TGCAGCGTTGAAGGGGGGGGCAGGGGAAACACCATATATTTT
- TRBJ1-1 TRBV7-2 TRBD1 CASSVTGANTEAFF TGTGCCAGCAGCGTGACAGGGGCGAACACTGAAGCTTTCTTT
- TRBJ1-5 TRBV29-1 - CSVVGPRSSRTNQPQHF TGCAGCGTTGTGGGGCCTAGGAGTTCGCGGACCAATCAGCCCCAGCATTTT
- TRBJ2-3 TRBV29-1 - CSVGARLACRSSRATSGTDTQYF TGCAGCGTGGGGGCCCGTCTTGCTTGTAGGTCCAGCAGAGCAACCTCAGGCACAGATACGCAGTATTTT
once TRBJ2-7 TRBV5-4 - CASSPRALSYEQYF TGTGCCAGCAGCCCCCGGGCCCTCTCCTACGAGCAGTACTTC
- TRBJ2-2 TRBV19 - CASSVLPGAGGELFF TGTGCCAGTAGTGTCCTCCCGGGGGCGGGCGGGGAGCTGTTTTTT
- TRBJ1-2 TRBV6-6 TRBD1 CASFQGGAGYGYTF TGTGCCAGCTTCCAGGGGGGGGCCGGGTATGGCTACACCTTC
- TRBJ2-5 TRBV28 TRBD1 CASNSYRGETQYF TGTGCCAGCAACTCCTACAGGGGGGAGACCCAGTACTTC
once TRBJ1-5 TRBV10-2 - CASRDPNQPQHF TGCGCCAGCAGGGACCCTAATCAGCCCCAGCATTTT
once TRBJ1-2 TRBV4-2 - CASSPTDSYGYTF TGTGCCAGCAGCCCTACAGATTCCTATGGCTACACCTTC
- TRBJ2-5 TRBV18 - CASSQDRETQYF TGTGCCAGCTCCCAGGATCGCGAGACCCAGTACTTC
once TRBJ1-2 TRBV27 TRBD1 CATQPGQGARGYTF TGTGCCACCCAGCCGGGACAGGGGGCACGGGGCTACACCTTC
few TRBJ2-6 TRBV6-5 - CASTQGLSGANVLTF TGTGCCAGCACCCAGGGGCTCTCTGGGGCCAACGTCCTGACTTTC
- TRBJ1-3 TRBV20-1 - CTRAAGNTIYF TGCACCAGGGCGGCTGGAAACACCATATATTTT
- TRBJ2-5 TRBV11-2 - CASSLFWGWAQYF TGTGCCAGCAGCTTATTCTGGGGTTGGGCCCAGTACTTC
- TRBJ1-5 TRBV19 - CASSTTSSNQPQHF TGTGCCAGTAGTACGACAAGTAGCAATCAGCCCCAGCATTTT
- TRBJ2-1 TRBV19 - CASSIMGNEQFF TGTGCCAGTAGTATTATGGGGAATGAGCAGTTCTTC
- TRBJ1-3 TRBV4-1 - CASSQVRLGSHKSTGNTIYF TGCGCCAGCAGCCAAGTTCGCCTGGGCAGCCATAAATCTACAGGAAACACCATATATTTT
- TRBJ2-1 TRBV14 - CASSQNEQFF TGTGCCAGCAGCCAAAATGAGCAGTTCTTC
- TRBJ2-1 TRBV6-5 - CASSYSNRQGEFF TGTGCCAGCAGTTACTCGAATAGGCAGGGAGAGTTCTTC
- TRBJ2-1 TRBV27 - CASKEGGSTEQFF TGTGCCAGCAAGGAGGGGGGGTCTACTGAGCAGTTCTTC
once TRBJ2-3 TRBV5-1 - CASSISNTQYF TGCGCCAGCAGCATTTCCAATACGCAGTATTTT
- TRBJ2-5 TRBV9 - CASSPRQSAQETQYF TGTGCCAGCAGCCCACGACAGTCTGCGCAAGAGACCCAGTACTTC
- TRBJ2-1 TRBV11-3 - CASSLGLADSYNEQFF TGTGCCAGCAGCTTAGGACTCGCCGACTCCTACAATGAGCAGTTCTTC
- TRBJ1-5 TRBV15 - CATSRARNRQDHQPQHF TGTGCCACCAGCAGAGCCCGAAACAGACAGGACCATCAGCCCCAGCATTTT
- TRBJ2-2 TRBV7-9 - CASSFPLWGNTGELFF TGTGCCAGCAGCTTCCCCTTGTGGGGAAACACCGGGGAGCTGTTTTTT
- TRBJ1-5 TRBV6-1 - CASILTGLSNQPQHF TGTGCCAGCATCTTGACAGGTTTGAGCAATCAGCCCCAGCATTTT
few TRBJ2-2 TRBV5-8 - CASSRRGGFNTGELFF TGTGCCAGCAGCCGGCGCGGGGGCTTTAACACCGGGGAGCTGTTTTTT
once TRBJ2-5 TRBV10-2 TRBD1 CASRPGQGPWETQYF TGCGCCAGCAGACCCGGACAGGGGCCTTGGGAGACCCAGTACTTC
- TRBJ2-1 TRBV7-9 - CASSLTGILTLNEQFF TGTGCCAGCAGCTTAACCGGGATCCTTACGCTCAATGAGCAGTTCTTC
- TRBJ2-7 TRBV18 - CASSPRGSQGEQYF TGTGCCAGCTCACCCCGGGGCTCTCAAGGCGAGCAGTACTTC
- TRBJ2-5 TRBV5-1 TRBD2 CASSLNPLAGEGKETQYF TGCGCCAGCAGCTTGAACCCTCTAGCGGGAGAAGGGAAAGAGACCCAGTACTTC
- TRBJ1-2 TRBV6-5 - CASSYSGGEKGYTF TGTGCCAGCAGTTACTCAGGAGGGGAGAAAGGCTACACCTTC
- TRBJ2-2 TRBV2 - CASSPEPINTGELFF TGTGCCAGCAGTCCTGAGCCCATTAACACCGGGGAGCTGTTTTTT
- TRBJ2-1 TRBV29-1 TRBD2 CSVALAGPFRNEQFF TGCAGCGTTGCACTAGCGGGGCCCTTTAGGAATGAGCAGTTCTTC
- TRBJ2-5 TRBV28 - CASSTRDTNQETQYF TGTGCCAGCAGTACCCGGGATACAAATCAAGAGACCCAGTACTTC
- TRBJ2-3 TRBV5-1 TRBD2 CASSSGRVGSDTQYF TGCGCCAGCAGCTCAGGGAGGGTCGGGTCAGATACGCAGTATTTT
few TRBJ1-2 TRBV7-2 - CASSPRPGYGYTF TGTGCCAGCAGCCCCAGACCGGGCTATGGCTACACCTTC
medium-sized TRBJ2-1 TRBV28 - CASGDYNEQFF TGTGCCAGCGGGGACTACAATGAGCAGTTCTTC
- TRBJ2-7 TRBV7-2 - CASSPEGGRSFYRSSEQYF TGTGCCAGCAGCCCGGAGGGGGGCAGGTCATTCTATCGATCCTCCGAGCAGTACTTC
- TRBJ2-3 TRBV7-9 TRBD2 CASSLGGPTTDTQYF TGTGCCAGCAGTCTGGGAGGGCCGACCACAGATACGCAGTATTTT
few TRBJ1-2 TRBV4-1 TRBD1 CASSQPDRAFDYGYTF TGCGCCAGCAGCCAGCCCGACAGGGCGTTTGACTATGGCTACACCTTC
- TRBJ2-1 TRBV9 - CASSELLSGSYNEQFF TGTGCCAGCAGCGAGCTCCTTAGCGGCTCCTACAATGAGCAGTTCTTC
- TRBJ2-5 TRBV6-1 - CASRVKVQETQYF TGTGCCAGCAGAGTTAAGGTGCAAGAGACCCAGTACTTC
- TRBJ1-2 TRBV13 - CASSFPRGTYGYTF TGTGCCAGCAGCTTTCCTCGTGGGACCTATGGCTACACCTTC
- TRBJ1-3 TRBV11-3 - CASSGGGAVSGNTIYF TGTGCCAGCAGCGGTGGAGGCGCCGTCTCTGGAAACACCATATATTTT
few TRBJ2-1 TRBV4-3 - CASSQEVDEQFF TGCGCCAGCAGCCAAGAAGTCGATGAGCAGTTCTTC
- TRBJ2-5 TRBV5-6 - CASSLPIEVGHETQYF TGTGCCAGCAGCTTGCCCATCGAAGTGGGGCACGAGACCCAGTACTTC
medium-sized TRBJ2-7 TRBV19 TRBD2 CASSLRLAGTYEQYF TGTGCCAGTAGTCTCCGACTAGCGGGGACCTACGAGCAGTACTTC
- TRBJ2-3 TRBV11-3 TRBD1 CASSARSGTVEYF TGTGCCAGCAGCGCGCGGTCTGGGACAGTCGAGTATTTT
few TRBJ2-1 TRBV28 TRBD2 CASSMSQAGVNEQFF TGTGCCAGCAGTATGAGCCAAGCGGGAGTGAATGAGCAGTTCTTC
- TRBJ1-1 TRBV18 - CASSPDVLGRNTEAFF TGTGCCAGCTCACCAGATGTTTTGGGACGGAACACTGAAGCTTTCTTT
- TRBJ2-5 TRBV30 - CAWTKGQGRETQYF TGTGCCTGGACCAAAGGCCAGGGGAGGGAGACCCAGTACTTC
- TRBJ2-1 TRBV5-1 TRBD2 CASSLGAGGPNEQFF TGCGCCAGCAGCTTGGGGGCGGGAGGGCCCAATGAGCAGTTCTTC
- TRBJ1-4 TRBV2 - CASREYGINEKLFF TGTGCCAGCAGAGAATACGGGATTAATGAAAAACTGTTTTTT
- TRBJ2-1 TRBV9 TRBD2 CASSVAGLAGSNEQFF TGTGCCAGCAGCGTAGCGGGACTAGCGGGATCAAATGAGCAGTTCTTC
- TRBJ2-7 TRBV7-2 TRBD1 CASTPRTGGPYEQYF TGTGCCAGCACCCCAAGAACAGGGGGCCCTTACGAGCAGTACTTC